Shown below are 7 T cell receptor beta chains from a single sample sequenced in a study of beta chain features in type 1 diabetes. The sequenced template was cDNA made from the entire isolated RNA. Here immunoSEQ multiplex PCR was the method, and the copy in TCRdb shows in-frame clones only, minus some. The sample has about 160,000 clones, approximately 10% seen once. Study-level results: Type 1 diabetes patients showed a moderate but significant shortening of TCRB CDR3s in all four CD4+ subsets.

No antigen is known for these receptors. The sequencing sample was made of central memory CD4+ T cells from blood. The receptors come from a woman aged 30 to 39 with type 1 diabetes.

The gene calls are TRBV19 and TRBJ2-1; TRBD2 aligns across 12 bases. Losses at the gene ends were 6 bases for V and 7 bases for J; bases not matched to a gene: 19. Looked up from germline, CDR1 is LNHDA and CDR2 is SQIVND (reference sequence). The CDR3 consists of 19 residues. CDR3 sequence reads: CASSKFGTSGSVERNEQFF. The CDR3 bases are TGTGCCAGTAGCAAATTCGGGACTAGCGGGTCGGTCGAAAGAAATGAGCAGTTCTTC.

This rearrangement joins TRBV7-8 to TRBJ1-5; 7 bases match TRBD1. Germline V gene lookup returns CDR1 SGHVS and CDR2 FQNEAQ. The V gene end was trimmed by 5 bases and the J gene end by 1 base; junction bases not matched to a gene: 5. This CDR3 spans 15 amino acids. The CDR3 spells CASSPGTASNQPQHF. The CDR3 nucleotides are TGTGCCAGCAGCCCAGGGACAGCCAGCAATCAGCCCCAGCATTTT.

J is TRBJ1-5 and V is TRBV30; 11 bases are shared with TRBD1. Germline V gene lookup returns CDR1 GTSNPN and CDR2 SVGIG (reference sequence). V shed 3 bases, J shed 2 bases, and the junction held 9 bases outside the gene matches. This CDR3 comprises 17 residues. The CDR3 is CAWSLRGQGAGNQPQHF. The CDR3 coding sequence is TGTGCCTGGAGCTTACGAGGACAGGGGGCTGGCAATCAGCCCCAGCATTTT.

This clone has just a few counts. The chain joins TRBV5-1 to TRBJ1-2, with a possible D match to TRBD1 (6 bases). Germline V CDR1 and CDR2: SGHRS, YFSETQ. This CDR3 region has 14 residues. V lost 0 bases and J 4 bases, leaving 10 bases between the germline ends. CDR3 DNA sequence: TGCGCCAGCAGCTTGGAGACAGGCGTCTATGGCTACACCTTC. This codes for CASSLETGVYGYTF.

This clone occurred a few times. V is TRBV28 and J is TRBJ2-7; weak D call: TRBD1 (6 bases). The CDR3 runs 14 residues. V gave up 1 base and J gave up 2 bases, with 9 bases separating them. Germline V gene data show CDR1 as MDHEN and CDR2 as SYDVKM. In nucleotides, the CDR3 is TGTGCCAGCAGTTTATTCGGACAGACCTACGAGCAGTACTTC. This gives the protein CASSLFGQTYEQYF.

The CDR3 bases are TGTGCCAGCAGCGTAGGCCCGGGACTGCAAAATTACGAGCAGTACTTC. Amino acid sequence: CASSVGPGLQNYEQYF. The chain uses TRBV9 and TRBJ2-7; a weak D match, TRBD2 (6 bases). Per the germline V gene, CDR1 is SGDLS and CDR2 is YYNGEE. The CDR3 has 16 residues. V lost 0 bases and J 4 bases, leaving 17 bases between the germline ends. Combining the CDR3 with reference TRBV9 and TRBJ2-7 gives the whole variable domain DSGVTQTPKHLITATGQRVTLRCSPRSGDLSVYWYQQSLDQGLQFLIQYYNGEERAKGNILERFSAQQFPDLHSELNLSSLELGDSALYFCASSVGPGLQNYEQYFGPGTRLTVT.

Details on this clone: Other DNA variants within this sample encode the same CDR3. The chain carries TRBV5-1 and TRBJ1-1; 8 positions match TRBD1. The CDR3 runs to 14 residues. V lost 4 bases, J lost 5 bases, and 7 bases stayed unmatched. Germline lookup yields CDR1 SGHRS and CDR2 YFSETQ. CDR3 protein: CASSQGQGGTEAFF. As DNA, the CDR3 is TGCGCCAGCAGCCAAGGACAGGGTGGGACTGAAGCTTTCTTT.